A selection of T cell receptor beta chains follows, all from one sample in a study of T cells after yellow fever vaccination. TCRdb fed the 5' RACE reads into MiXCR, producing one record per CDR3 protein. The data hold roughly 74,000 distinct CDR3 sequences, with approximately 7.7% observed a single time. The sample was CD8+ T cells sorted from PBMCs, taken 4 to 5 days after the first yellow fever vaccination. These receptors were taken from a man aged 18-30 years who received the YFV17D yellow fever vaccine. CDR3s include the opening cysteine and the closing phenylalanine or tryptophan. The D gene is left open where the match is weak. Part of the rows lack a size; the others show once, few, many or a class for expanded clones.

J	D	size	V	DNA	CDR3
TRBJ2-3	NA	NA	TRBV18	TGTGCCAGCTCACCCTTGGGTGAACGGGGAGATACGCAGTGTTTT	CASSPLGERGDTQCF
TRBJ1-1	TRBD1	few	TRBV7-2	TGTGCCAGCAGCTTATGGACAGGGAGTCACACTGAAGCTTTCTTT	CASSLWTGSHTEAFF
TRBJ2-2	NA	many	TRBV5-1	TGCGCCAGCAGCTTGGGACCACCGAACACCGGGGAGCTGTTTTTT	CASSLGPPNTGELFF
TRBJ1-2	TRBD1	NA	TRBV6-1	TGTGCCAGCAGTGAAGCGAGGCAGCATTCAGGGGGCAACTATGGCTACACCTTC	CASSEARQHSGGNYGYTF
TRBJ1-1	NA	NA	TRBV10-3	TGTGCCATCAGTGATGCCCAGGGACGGGTGAACACTGAAGCTTTCTTT	CAISDAQGRVNTEAFF
TRBJ2-3	NA	few	TRBV7-9	TGTGCCAGCAGCCCATACACAGATACGCAGTATTTT	CASSPYTDTQYF
TRBJ2-1	TRBD1	NA	TRBV28	TGTGCCAGCAGTTTCCGGGACAGGGGAACCTACAATGAGCAGTTCTTC	CASSFRDRGTYNEQFF
TRBJ1-2	TRBD1	NA	TRBV6-2/TRBV6-3	TGTGCCAGCAGAGCCGGGACAGAAGCCTATGGCTACACCTTC	CASRAGTEAYGYTF
TRBJ2-3	TRBD2	NA	TRBV29-1	TGCAGCGTTGAGCCCAGCGGGGGGTTAGATACGCAGTATTTT	CSVEPSGGLDTQYF
TRBJ2-5	NA	many	TRBV4-1	TGCGCCAGCAGCTCAGGGTTCCAAGAGACCCAGTACTTC	CASSSGFQETQYF
TRBJ2-3	TRBD2	few	TRBV7-2	TGTGCCAGCAGCCTCTTACGGGGGGGCAGGGATACGCAGTATTTT	CASSLLRGGRDTQYF
TRBJ2-1	TRBD2	many	TRBV12-3/TRBV12-4	TGTGCCAGCAGTTTAACTTCTAGCGGGGGGTTCTACAATGAGCAGTTCTTC	CASSLTSSGGFYNEQFF
TRBJ2-5	NA	many	TRBV5-4	TGTGCCAGCAGCTTGGAGGAGAAGGAGACCCAGTACTTC	CASSLEEKETQYF
TRBJ2-5	TRBD2	many	TRBV7-9	TGTGCCAGCAGCTTTCCCAGAGGACTAGCGGAAGAGACCCAGTACTTC	CASSFPRGLAEETQYF
TRBJ2-1	NA	few	TRBV5-8	TGTGCCAGCAGCCCGGGACTGCTATACAATGAGCAGTTCTTC	CASSPGLLYNEQFF
TRBJ2-1	NA	NA	TRBV11-1	TGTGCCAGCAGCTTCGAGCAGGATGAGCAGTTCTTC	CASSFEQDEQFF
TRBJ2-2	TRBD1	NA	TRBV18	TGTGCCAGCTCACCCCTATACAGGGGGCGCAGCACCGGGGAGCTGTTTTTT	CASSPLYRGRSTGELFF
TRBJ2-3	NA	NA	TRBV7-2	TGTGCCAGCAGCTTGACTGGAGCTAGCACAGATACGCAGTATTTT	CASSLTGASTDTQYF
TRBJ2-1	NA	many	TRBV5-1	TGCGCCAGCAGCTTGTCCAATTACAATGAGCAGTTCTTC	CASSLSNYNEQFF
TRBJ2-7	TRBD2	NA	TRBV19	TGTGCCAGTAGTACGGGGACTAGCGGGTTCTACGAGCAGTACTTC	CASSTGTSGFYEQYF
TRBJ1-5	NA	many	TRBV4-1	TGCGCCAGCAGCCAAGAGTCTGGGTGGCCCCAGCATTTT	CASSQESGWPQHF
TRBJ2-7	NA	few	TRBV4-1	TGCGCCAGCAGCCAAGATGAAGGGCCCCCCATCGGTGAGCAGTACTTC	CASSQDEGPPIGEQYF
TRBJ1-2	TRBD1	NA	TRBV4-2	TGTGCCAGCAGCCACCGTTTGGGGGACAGACGTTATGGCTACACCTTC	CASSHRLGDRRYGYTF
TRBJ2-7	NA	NA	TRBV7-6	TGTGCCAGCAGCTCCTTTGACCCCGAGCAGTACTTC	CASSSFDPEQYF
TRBJ2-3	NA	NA	TRBV4-3	TGCGCCAGCAGCCAGGTTGGGACGGGTATTTGGGCAGATACGCAGTATTTT	CASSQVGTGIWADTQYF
TRBJ2-1	TRBD2	NA	TRBV4-1	TGCGCCAGCAGCCAAGCCTCTAGCGGGGGCGATGAGCAGTTCTTC	CASSQASSGGDEQFF
TRBJ2-5	TRBD2	NA	TRBV7-8	TGTGCCAGCAGCTTGATAAGACTAGCGCGACATGAGACCCAGTACTTC	CASSLIRLARHETQYF
TRBJ2-4	NA	many	TRBV7-9	TGTGCCAGCAGCTCCAGGCGGGGGCTAGCCAAAAACATTCAGTACTTC	CASSSRRGLAKNIQYF
TRBJ2-2	NA	few	TRBV4-1	TGCGCCAGCAGCCAATGGGCTAATCCCACCGGGGAGCTGTTTTTT	CASSQWANPTGELFF
TRBJ2-1	TRBD2	NA	TRBV9	TGTGCCAGCAGCGTAGGCGGGGGGCCGGGGAATGAGCAGTTCTTC	CASSVGGGPGNEQFF
TRBJ2-7	NA	few	TRBV7-6	TGTGCCAGCAGCTTAGCCCTCGAGTCCTACGAGCAGTACTTC	CASSLALESYEQYF
TRBJ2-2	NA	NA	TRBV27	TGTGCCAGCAGTTGGGGGACTAACACCGGGGAGCTGTTTTTT	CASSWGTNTGELFF
TRBJ2-4	NA	many	TRBV6-1	TGTGCCAGCAGAACCGGGACTCCAGGTTTAAACATTCAGTACTTC	CASRTGTPGLNIQYF
TRBJ2-7	NA	NA	TRBV5-1	TGCGCCAGCAGCTTGGCCCTCGGACAAAAGGGCGAGCAGTACTTC	CASSLALGQKGEQYF
TRBJ2-2	NA	NA	TRBV29-1	TGCAGCGTTGCTAGCGAGAACACCGGGGAGCTGTTTTTT	CSVASENTGELFF
TRBJ2-5	NA	many	TRBV10-3	TGTGCCATCAGTGAGGAGACAGAAGAAGAGACCCAGTACTTC	CAISEETEEETQYF
TRBJ1-2	NA	NA	TRBV13	TGTGCCAGCAGACTTACCTCAGGGGCGGGGGAGGGCTACACCTTC	CASRLTSGAGEGYTF
TRBJ1-1	TRBD1	few	TRBV20-1	TGCAGTGCCCAAGGGACAGTATATCTATGGAACACTGAAGCTTTCTTT	CSAQGTVYLWNTEAFF
TRBJ1-1	NA	NA	TRBV7-9	TGTGCCAGCAGCTTAGCGCAGGGCAGAAGCACTGAAGCTTTCTTT	CASSLAQGRSTEAFF
TRBJ1-1	NA	many	TRBV4-1	TGCGCCAGCAGCCAAGAGACAGTACCGGTGAGGGCTTTCTTT	CASSQETVPVRAFF
TRBJ1-2	NA	many	TRBV4-1	TGCGCCAGCAGCCAAGACTCAGCGGACTATGGCTACACCTTC	CASSQDSADYGYTF
TRBJ2-5	NA	many	TRBV11-2	TGTGCCAGCAGAGCAGGAAGAGGGGGAGAGACCCAGTACTTC	CASRAGRGGETQYF
TRBJ2-2	TRBD2	NA	TRBV6-2/TRBV6-3	TGTGCCAGCCACCGGGGGAGGGCCGGGGAGCTGTTTTTT	CASHRGRAGELFF
TRBJ2-3	NA	NA	TRBV6-5	TGTGCCAGCAGTTACTCCATCGTGGGGGTGGGGCAGTATTTT	CASSYSIVGVGQYF
TRBJ1-1	NA	NA	TRBV5-1	TGCGCCAGCAGCCCGTGGGGGACTGAAGCTTTCTTT	CASSPWGTEAFF